This is a list of T cell receptor beta chains from one sample in a study of pediatric ulcerative colitis. The repertoire was sequenced with immunoSEQ multiplex PCR; TCRdb's copy has only in-frame clones and lacks some. Of about 36,000 clones in the sample, less than 90% were seen once. Sequencing used blood. The receptors originated from a girl aged 5 to 17 with moderate ulcerative colitis. CDR3s include the opening cysteine and the closing phenylalanine or tryptophan. Fields, in order: D gene, J gene, V gene, CDR3 protein. The D gene is left open where the match is weak.

>NA|TRBJ1-1|TRBV5-4
CASSKKENTEAFF
>TRBD1|TRBJ2-7|TRBV10-3
CAISERGGETYEQYF
>TRBD1|TRBJ2-7|TRBV11-2
CASSRLQGARPQQYF
>TRBD1|TRBJ1-1|TRBV5-1
CASSGRQGFAKDTEAFF
>NA|TRBJ2-1|TRBV5-4
CASSLDGATLEQFF
>NA|TRBJ2-3|TRBV2
CASSERQTSTDTQYF
>NA|TRBJ2-6|TRBV4-3
CASSHQWDSGGLGSGANVLTF
>NA|TRBJ2-2|TRBV6-5
CAIRGANTGELFF
>TRBD1|TRBJ2-7|TRBV29-1
CSGGQGSYEQYF
>NA|TRBJ1-1|TRBV19
CASSIQSNTEAFF
>NA|TRBJ2-7|TRBV10-3
CAISESGAHPGCEQYF
>NA|TRBJ1-5|TRBV5-1
CASSVDSPSNQPQHF
>NA|TRBJ2-5|TRBV27
CASSLSMPRNQETQYF
>TRBD2|TRBJ2-1|TRBV4-1
CASSQVWLADYNEQFF
>NA|TRBJ2-7|TRBV4-3
CASSQDFGGYEQYF
>TRBD1|TRBJ1-6|TRBV5-5
CASTSGQGDSPLHF
>TRBD2|TRBJ2-1|TRBV19
CASSIDRLAGAYNEQFF
>NA|TRBJ1-2|TRBV28
CASSLFSGDGAGYGYTF
>NA|TRBJ2-1|TRBV25-1
CASQEGVYNEQFF
>NA|TRBJ1-2|TRBV9
CASSVDSANYGYTF
>NA|TRBJ2-2|TRBV19
CASNGRGPGELFF
>NA|TRBJ2-3|TRBV11-3
CASSLVNTDTQYF
>TRBD2|TRBJ2-2|TRBV7-9
CASSFPGGGPNTGELFF
>TRBD2|TRBJ2-7|TRBV28
CASTWGGRAYEQYF
>NA|TRBJ1-1|TRBV5-6
CASSGQMNTEAFF
>NA|TRBJ1-5|TRBV6-1
CASSEMGVNQPQHF
>TRBD1|TRBJ1-6|TRBV25-1
CASSDPGQGDSPLHF
>TRBD1|TRBJ2-5|TRBV6-1
CASSRDRVKETQYF
>TRBD1|TRBJ2-2|TRBV28
CASRSTGGHGELFF
>TRBD1|TRBJ1-2|TRBV5-6
CASRGQVLYGYTF
>NA|TRBJ1-2|TRBV28
CASSISGTGNYGYTF
>NA|TRBJ2-1|TRBV5-3
CARSLMGPTPSYNEQFF
>NA|TRBJ1-2|TRBV2
CASSEVVGYTF
>TRBD2|TRBJ2-7|TRBV19
CASSAATSGSLYEQYF
>TRBD1|TRBJ1-1|TRBV4-3
CASSQDRGGNTEAFF
>NA|TRBJ1-5|TRBV9
CASSVGVGDNQPQHF
>TRBD2|TRBJ2-5|TRBV5-4
CASSQGTSGGGLETQYF
>NA|TRBJ2-7|TRBV6-5
CASSARSEQYF
>NA|TRBJ1-1|TRBV7-9
CASRPPSGGTEAFF
>TRBD2|TRBJ2-7|TRBV19
CASSSRAGLGAYEQYF
>TRBD2|TRBJ2-3|TRBV2
CASTGGRADTQYF
>TRBD1|TRBJ1-5|TRBV18
CASSPQGASNQPQHF
>TRBD2|TRBJ2-7|TRBV7-9
CASSSTSGSSYEQYF
>TRBD2|TRBJ2-1|TRBV4-1
CASSQDHGLAGDLVEQFF
>NA|TRBJ2-1|TRBV5-4
CASSAGTPVRSYNEQFF
>NA|TRBJ1-5|TRBV5-6
CASSRTASQPQHF
>NA|TRBJ2-3|TRBV5-1
CASMESFTDTQYF
>TRBD2|TRBJ2-7|TRBV5-1
CASSFSLRTSGRGNEQYF
>TRBD1|TRBJ1-2|TRBV7-2
CASSPDRNYGYTF
>NA|TRBJ2-7|TRBV6-5
CASSYSARLYEQYF
>NA|TRBJ1-1|TRBV6-1
CASSYGEVNTEAFF
>NA|TRBJ2-7|TRBV28
CASSHVLISSYEQYF
>NA|TRBJ2-2|TRBV7-8
CASSLARGTGELFF
>TRBD1|TRBJ1-1|TRBV4-2
CASSARGLGNTEAFF
>TRBD1|TRBJ2-2|TRBV5-4
CASSPGQGAAGELFF